These 24 T cell receptor beta chains were all obtained from the same sample, sequenced in a study of cytomegalovirus exposure and HLA in healthy donors. PCR involved 60 Vbeta and 13 Jbeta primers. The data were produced by immunoSEQ multiplex PCR, yet TCRdb's version contains in-frame clones alone and is incomplete. The sample lists about 270,000 clones; roughly two thirds were seen once. The material sequenced was PBMCs. Receptors originate from a female donor in good health and CMV-seronegative.

The V and J genes are TRBV19 and TRBJ2-1; TRBD1 matches at 7 bases. The CDR3 extends over 15 amino acids. Germline V CDR1 and CDR2: LNHDA, SQIVND (reference sequence). With V trimmed by 4 bases and J by 5 bases, 8 bases remained unmatched. CDR3 nucleotides: TGTGCCAGTAGTACCGACAGGGCGTCCGACAATGAGCAGTTCTTC. It encodes CASSTDRASDNEQFF.

The J gene is TRBJ1-2, the V gene TRBV6-5; the D is unclear. CDR1 and CDR2 from the germline V gene are MNHEY and SVGAGI. The CDR3 is 13 residues long. Trimming removed 2 bases from V and 6 bases from J, with 10 bases in between. CDR3 loop: CASSYVEEDGYTF. The CDR3 DNA follows: TGTGCCAGCAGTTACGTGGAGGAAGATGGCTACACCTTC.

The rearrangement uses TRBV20-1 and TRBJ2-7; possibly TRBD2 for D (6 bases). The CDR3 sequence is 11 residues long. Trimming took 2 bases from V and 4 from J, leaving 6 bases between them. CDR1 is DFQATT and CDR2 is SNEGSKA in the germline V gene (reference sequence). The CDR3 bases are TGCAGTGCTAGAAGCGGGTACGAGCAGTACTTC. As protein: CSARSGYEQYF.

The rearrangement uses TRBV20-1 and TRBJ2-1; no clear D gene. This CDR3 comprises 11 residues. The V and J ends lost 3 bases and 7 bases respectively, with 7 bases between them. The germline gives CDR1 DFQATT, CDR2 SNEGSKA (reference sequence). CDR3 loop: CSARTRNEQFF. The CDR3 coding sequence is TGCAGTGCTAGGACACGGAATGAGCAGTTCTTC.

The rearrangement links TRBV10-2 to TRBJ2-6, with D unresolved. Germline V gene lookup returns CDR1 WSHSY and CDR2 SAAADI. This CDR3 has 14 amino acids. V lost 3 bases and J 0 bases, leaving 3 bases between the germline ends. This CDR3 is CASSDNSGANVLTF. The CDR3 DNA is TGCGCCAGCAGTGACAACTCTGGGGCCAACGTCCTGACTTTC.

Of note for this clone: Germline is not matched at one junction end, which may reflect a read error. V usage is TRBV5-5 and J usage is TRBJ2-6; TRBD1 might be the D (5 bases). This CDR3 contains 15 residues. Per germline, CDR1 SGHKS and CDR2 YYEKEE (reference sequence). CDR3 sequence (DNA): TGTGCCAGCACCTTGACAGAGTCTGGGGCCAACGTCCTGACTTTC. Translated: CASTLTESGANVLTF.

This clone appeared a few times. V usage is TRBV7-2 and J usage is TRBJ2-5; D not resolved. The CDR3 consists of 14 residues. V was pared by 3 bases and J by 3 bases, with 11 bases between. The V gene's germline CDR1 is SGHTA and CDR2 FQGNSA. This chain's CDR3 is CASSFLGSEETQYF. The CDR3 DNA sequence: TGTGCCAGCAGCTTCCTAGGCTCCGAAGAGACCCAGTACTTC.

The gene calls are TRBV5-6 and TRBJ1-3; D remains ambiguous. V lost 5 bases, J lost 0 bases, and 9 bases lay in between. The CDR3 sequence is 14 residues long. CDR1 and CDR2 (germline): SGHDT, YYEEEE. CDR3: CASSLAVSGNTIYF. CDR3 nucleotide sequence: TGTGCCAGCAGTTTAGCCGTCTCTGGAAACACCATATATTTT.

This chain uses TRBV13 with TRBJ1-1; 8 nucleotides agree with TRBD1. Germline V gene lookup returns CDR1 PRHDT and CDR2 FYEKMQ (reference sequence). V dropped 2 bases and J dropped 2; count of bases not matched to a gene: 4. The CDR3 spans 15 residues. The CDR3 loop reads CASSLQGAGNTEAFF. Written as DNA, the CDR3 is TGTGCCAGCAGCTTACAGGGGGCCGGTAACACTGAAGCTTTCTTT.

The chain carries TRBV7-9 and TRBJ2-1, with D perhaps TRBD2 (5 bases). The V end lost 1 base, the J end lost 0 bases, and 7 bases lay between the germline ends. CDR1 and CDR2 (germline): SEHNR, FQNEAQ (reference sequence). This CDR3 contains 15 residues. In nucleotides, the CDR3 is TGTGCCAGCAGCTTAGTAGCGACCTCCTACAATGAGCAGTTCTTC. The encoded protein is CASSLVATSYNEQFF.

The CDR3 region has the DNA TGTGCCAGCAGTTCGCAACTCGAAAAGTCCTACAATGAGCAGTTCTTC. Translation: CASSSQLEKSYNEQFF. The chain recombines TRBV27 with TRBJ2-1; no firm D call. The ends were cut back, 4 bases at V and 1 base at J, with 14 bases in the middle. Germline CDR1 reads MNHEY; CDR2 reads SMNVEV (reference sequence). There are 16 residues in the CDR3.

This clone occurred a few times. V is TRBV7-7 and J is TRBJ2-1, with D hard to call. Germline CDR1 SSHAT, CDR2 FNYEAQ (reference sequence). V shed 1 base and J shed 4 bases, with 5 bases lying between them. The CDR3 length is 13 residues. Here the CDR3 reads CASSLGPYNEQFF. The CDR3 DNA follows: TGTGCCAGCAGCTTAGGGCCTTACAATGAGCAGTTCTTC.

CDR3 loop: CASRVPGQNPGNTIYF. CDR3 nucleotide sequence: TGTGCCAGCAGAGTTCCGGGACAGAATCCCGGAAACACCATATATTTT. This chain connects TRBV25-1 to TRBJ1-3; 7 bases are shared with TRBD1. The J segment lost 4 bases and the V segment lost 6 bases, leaving 12 bases of the junction unmatched. The CDR3 totals 16 residues. Germline V gene data show CDR1 as MGHDK and CDR2 as SYGVNS.

The chain uses TRBV6-1 and TRBJ2-7, with TRBD2 matching over 9 bases. The CDR3 spans 20 residues. Germline V gene data show CDR1 as MNHNS and CDR2 as SASEGT. The ends lost 1 base at V and 2 bases at J; junction bases unmatched: 18. CDR3 amino acids: CASSEGSGRHGLARTYEQYF. The CDR3, as DNA: TGTGCCAGCAGTGAAGGGTCGGGGAGGCACGGACTAGCGAGAACCTACGAGCAGTACTTC.

The chain couples TRBV27 to TRBJ2-1; 10 bases line up with TRBD2. V gave up 5 bases and J gave up 5 bases; unmatched junction bases: 6. The CDR3 extends over 15 amino acids. CDR1 and CDR2 (germline): MNHEY, SMNVEV (reference sequence). DNA of the CDR3: TGTGCCAGCAGTCAACTAGCGGGAATCCACAATGAGCAGTTCTTC. It codes for CASSQLAGIHNEQFF.

The rearrangement joins TRBV5-1 to TRBJ2-3; a weak D match, TRBD2 (5 bases). Trimming took off 2 bases at V and 0 bases at J, with 13 bases between the two ends. CDR1 is SGHRS, CDR2 YFSETQ, per germline. The CDR3 is 16 amino acids. Here the CDR3 reads CASSLSRGISTDTQYF. The DNA for the CDR3 is TGCGCCAGCAGCTTATCCCGGGGAATAAGCACAGATACGCAGTATTTT.

The rearrangement uses TRBV7-9 and TRBJ1-3; 7 bases match TRBD1. J was trimmed by 1 base and V by 5 bases; bases with no gene match: 5. The CDR3 consists of 15 residues. The germline V gene has CDR1 SEHNR and CDR2 FQNEAQ (reference sequence). CDR3 in amino acids: CASSPTGTSGNTIYF. The CDR3 DNA reads as TGTGCCAGCAGCCCGACAGGGACTTCTGGAAACACCATATATTTT.

J is TRBJ1-1 and V is TRBV9; D is possibly TRBD1 (6 bases). The CDR3 contains 14 residues. Germline values: CDR1 SGDLS, CDR2 YYNGEE. Trimming took 3 bases from V and 4 from J, leaving 13 bases between them. This CDR3 is CASSAANRATEAFF. CDR3 nucleotides: TGTGCCAGCAGCGCAGCCAACAGGGCCACTGAAGCTTTCTTT.

The chain joins TRBV19 to TRBJ1-2, with D possibly TRBD1 on 6 matching bases. The CDR3 totals 16 residues. The V end was cut by 3 bases, the J end by 3 bases, with 17 bases between. Looked up from germline, CDR1 is LNHDA and CDR2 is SQIVND (reference sequence). Here the CDR3 reads CASSIGITGIHYGYTF. The CDR3 nucleotides are TGTGCCAGTAGTATTGGAATAACAGGGATACACTATGGCTACACCTTC.

In regard to this clone: The same CDR3 can be traced to other DNA sequences in this sample. This chain links TRBV5-1 with TRBJ2-7; 11 bases fit TRBD1. The germline V gene has CDR1 SGHRS and CDR2 YFSETQ. The CDR3 length is 14 residues. Trimming took 2 bases from V and 3 from J; bases not matched to a gene: 1. The CDR3 region is CASSLGTGGYEQYF. CDR3 coding DNA: TGCGCCAGCAGCTTAGGGACAGGGGGCTACGAGCAGTACTTC.

This clone showed up just a few times. The gene calls are TRBV27 and TRBJ1-2; D is possibly TRBD1 (5 bases). CDR1 MNHEY and CDR2 SMNVEV come from the germline V gene (reference sequence). The CDR3 length is 15 residues. With 3 bases removed from V and 5 bases from J, the gap between germline ends came to 16 bases. This CDR3 reads CASSFSRQSLYGYTF. CDR3 nucleotides: TGTGCCAGCAGTTTCTCCCGACAGTCCCTATATGGCTACACCTTC.

This clone has only a few counts. This rearrangement joins TRBV7-2 to TRBJ1-4; TRBD1 is a possible D gene (6 bases). This CDR3 has 16 amino acids. The V gene lost 6 bases and the J gene lost 6 bases, with 20 bases spanning the gap. Germline V gene data show CDR1 as SGHTA and CDR2 as FQGNSA. The CDR3 sequence is CASRLDRRDTHEKLFF. The CDR3 DNA reads as TGTGCCAGCAGGCTAGATCGAAGGGACACACATGAAAAACTGTTTTTT.

The chain is built from TRBV25-1 and TRBJ2-1; tentative D call: TRBD2 (5 bases). The V and J ends lost 8 bases and 7 bases respectively, with 18 bases between them. Looked up from germline, CDR1 is MGHDK and CDR2 is SYGVNS. The CDR3 runs 14 residues. The CDR3 bases are TGTGCCAGCGGTTATGGCGGGTGGGGTAATGAGCAGTTCTTC. This gives the protein CASGYGGWGNEQFF.

The V gene is TRBV5-6, the J gene TRBJ2-3; the match to TRBD2 covers 13 bases. The CDR3 sequence is 16 residues long. The V and J ends lost 2 bases and 4 bases, in that order; junction bases with no gene match: 4. Germline-derived CDR1 and CDR2 are SGHDT and YYEEEE. CDR3 DNA: TGTGCCAGCAGCTTACGACTAGCGGGAGGAGCAGATACGCAGTATTTT. Translated: CASSLRLAGGADTQYF. Drawing the rest from reference TRBV5-6 and TRBJ2-3, the complete variable domain is DAGVTQSPTHLIKTRGQQVTLRCSPKSGHDTVSWYQQALGQGPQFIFQYYEEEERQRGNFPDRFSGHQFPNYSSELNVNALLLGDSALYLCASSLRLAGGADTQYFGPGTRLTVL.